The rows below give T cell receptor beta chains drawn from one sample of a study of Graves' ophthalmopathy and Graves' hyperthyroidism. TCRdb re-called the multiplex PCR reads through MiXCR, storing one row per CDR3 protein. The repertoire holds some 400,000 distinct CDR3 sequences, with about 17% as singletons. Sequenced sample: peripheral blood. The receptors were gathered from a woman between 18 and 29 years old with Graves' ophthalmopathy. The CDR3 runs from the conserved cysteine through the conserved F or W.

TRBJ2-7 TRBV6-2/TRBV6-3 CASRYHRDTTNEQYF
TRBJ1-1 TRBV5-1 CASSYRASVGDTEAFF
TRBJ1-1 TRBV20-1 CSANEGAQGTEAFF
TRBJ2-5 TRBV29-1 CSAMTSGMVVGETQYF
TRBJ2-2 TRBV4-2 CASSQADRDTGELFF
TRBJ2-7 TRBV6-2/TRBV6-3 CATGGGTRRYEQYF
TRBJ2-5 TRBV12-3/TRBV12-4 CASRSGTKVGVGTQYF
TRBJ1-2 TRBV28 CASRSGGTNYGYTF
TRBJ2-5 TRBV19 CASSTWDPVSTQYF
TRBJ2-7 TRBV29-1 CSVDYLQGGYEQYF
TRBJ1-1 TRBV10-3 CAITRARDTEAFF
TRBJ1-5 TRBV12-3/TRBV12-4 CASSFSAGPNQPQHF
TRBJ2-2 TRBV30 CAWNRQAGELFF
TRBJ1-2 TRBV28 CASSPPSPGNYGYTF
TRBJ2-5 TRBV5-1 CASSPHLTSGSDQETQYF
TRBJ1-5 TRBV11-2 CASSLEGTVYQPQHF
TRBJ1-1 TRBV4-1 CASSQVPPGRGSEAFF
TRBJ2-7 TRBV5-1 CASSLARWAEDYEQYF
TRBJ1-2 TRBV19 CASSATEHYGYTF
TRBJ1-2 TRBV28 CATLLTGGSLGYTF
TRBJ2-7 TRBV7-3 CASSLTVGMYEQYF
TRBJ2-7 TRBV27 CASSAAGRGTYEQYF
TRBJ2-7 TRBV30 CARSRGSSYEQYF
TRBJ1-2 TRBV28 CASSHLGTDSNYGYTF
TRBJ1-1 TRBV30 CAWSPGVKAFF
TRBJ1-6 TRBV30 CAWGSYNSPLHF
TRBJ1-2 TRBV12-3/TRBV12-4 CASRPRDGYGYTF
TRBJ2-5 TRBV6-2/TRBV6-3 CASSYGGLGETQYF
TRBJ2-5 TRBV7-2 CASSLNWGLGETQYF
TRBJ2-2 TRBV19 CASSLGWGNGELFF
TRBJ2-4 TRBV28 CASMTGAKNIQYF
TRBJ2-4 TRBV7-2 CASSLVGIENIQYF
TRBJ1-1 TRBV29-1 CNVEQVNTEAFF
TRBJ1-2 TRBV6-4 CASSEGLGTGPRLGYTF
TRBJ2-3 TRBV7-2 CASSLARSAGGPTDTQYF
TRBJ1-2 TRBV29-1 CSVSTSGIAGYTF
TRBJ1-2 TRBV25-1 CASSDAGPYGYTF
TRBJ1-2 TRBV7-2 CASSLGTDGYGYTF
TRBJ2-7 TRBV28 CATFEGPGDEQYF
TRBJ1-1 TRBV19 CASRPYPNTEAFF
TRBJ2-5 TRBV4-2 CASSQETGATAQYF
TRBJ2-2 TRBV12-3/TRBV12-4 CASSLGTSGRKSTGELFF
TRBJ1-1 TRBV6-1 CASKAGTDTEAFF
TRBJ2-7 TRBV7-2 CASSSKAGAGEQYF
TRBJ2-7 TRBV4-1 CASSQDPAGGSYEQYF